This entry lists 22 T cell receptor beta chains sequenced from one sample in a study of cytomegalovirus exposure and HLA in healthy donors. PCR was performed using 60 Vbeta and 13 Jbeta primers. The protocol was immunoSEQ multiplex PCR, while the TCRdb copy is restricted to in-frame clones and leaves out a portion. Seen here are about 98,000 clones, 60% to 85% observed once, and the top ten hold around 15%. Sequenced sample: PBMCs. The receptors were sampled from a man aged 55 to 69 in good health and CMV-seropositive.

In this sample, this clone turned up a few times. This chain uses TRBV5-1 with TRBJ1-5; unclear D gene. The CDR3 runs 13 residues. Trimming shortened V by 3 bases and J by 5 bases, and 9 bases separated the two germline ends. CDR1 and CDR2 (germline): SGHRS, YFSETQ. CDR3 region: CASSWATDQPQHF. The CDR3 DNA reads TGCGCCAGCAGCTGGGCCACTGATCAGCCCCAGCATTTT.

The chain recombines TRBV6-1 with TRBJ2-5, with D possibly matching TRBD1 (6 bases). The J call is in doubt because the DNA end fits TRBJ2-7 better. The CDR3 has 14 residues. Germline lookup yields CDR1 MNHNS and CDR2 SASEGT. CDR3: CASNRAGASYEQYF. CDR3 nucleotide sequence: TGTGCCAGCAATAGGGCAGGGGCGAGCTACGAGCAGTACTTC.

V and J are TRBV19 and TRBJ1-5; no definite D call. Germline V CDR1 and CDR2: LNHDA, SQIVND (reference sequence). This CDR3 contains 14 residues. Trimming took off 3 bases at V and 5 bases at J, with 11 bases between the two ends. The CDR3 DNA reads as TGTGCCAGTAGTATGGGTCAGGACTATCAGCCCCAGCATTTT. Amino acids: CASSMGQDYQPQHF.

The rearrangement joins TRBV5-8 to TRBJ1-2; D perhaps matches TRBD1 (5 bases). The length of the CDR3 is 14 residues. The V and J ends lost 6 bases and 8 bases respectively, with 20 bases between them. CDR1 and CDR2 (germline): SGHTS, YDEGEE. The CDR3 protein is CASNPRAVLQGYTF. CDR3 sequence (DNA): TGTGCCAGCAATCCCAGGGCGGTGTTACAGGGCTACACCTTC.

The chain links TRBV7-9 to TRBJ1-1, with a tentative D call TRBD1 (6 bases). The CDR3 is 16 amino acids. Germline CDR1 reads SEHNR; CDR2 reads FQNEAQ (reference sequence). Trimming removed 1 base at V and 4 bases at J, with 16 bases between. The CDR3: CASSLDREPRSTEAFF. CDR3 bases: TGTGCCAGCAGCTTAGACAGGGAGCCTAGGAGCACTGAAGCTTTCTTT.

This sequence joins TRBV9 and TRBJ1-1; D call uncertain. Deletions cut 7 bases from V and 1 base from J, with 14 bases between. This CDR3 is 14 amino acids long. Per the germline V gene, CDR1 is SGDLS and CDR2 is YYNGEE. CDR3 sequence: CASGPLRRNTEAFF. The CDR3 DNA is TGTGCCAGCGGCCCCCTGAGGCGGAACACTGAAGCTTTCTTT.

The genes are TRBV25-1 and TRBJ1-4, with a possible D match to TRBD1 (5 bases). The CDR3 is made up of 14 amino acids. The ends were cut back, 9 bases at V and 7 bases at J, with 18 bases in the middle. Germline loops: CDR1 MGHDK, CDR2 SYGVNS. CDR3 residues: CARPDCVGGEKLFF. Written as DNA, the CDR3 is TGTGCCAGACCGGACTGCGTCGGGGGTGAAAAACTGTTTTTT.

This sequence joins TRBV27 and TRBJ2-7, with TRBD2 matching 8 bases. This CDR3 contains 18 residues. The trim removed 2 bases at V and 2 bases at J, leaving 14 bases unmatched. CDR1 and CDR2 from the germline V gene are MNHEY and SMNVEV (reference sequence). CDR3 region: CASSLRGARGGPTYEQYF. CDR3 bases: TGTGCCAGCAGTTTACGGGGGGCCCGCGGGGGGCCAACCTACGAGCAGTACTTC.

This chain connects TRBV7-9 to TRBJ2-5; D is perhaps TRBD2 (5 bases). Germline V gene data show CDR1 as SEHNR and CDR2 as FQNEAQ (reference sequence). V dropped 5 bases and J dropped 9 bases, with 16 bases sitting between them. This CDR3 has 13 residues. For the CDR3, the DNA is TGTGCCAGCAGCCCCGTTCCCCCGGAGGCCCAGTACTTC. Protein: CASSPVPPEAQYF.

This chain uses TRBV6-6 with TRBJ1-2, with TRBD1 identical over 10 bases. The CDR3 spans 15 residues. Germline V gene data show CDR1 as MNHNY and CDR2 as SVGAGI (reference sequence). J gave up 2 bases and V 8 bases, and 8 bases lay outside the gene matches. CDR3 sequence: CASRDRGDLNYGYTF. The DNA of the CDR3 is TGTGCCAGCCGGGACAGGGGCGACCTCAACTATGGCTACACCTTC.

The rearrangement uses TRBV28 and TRBJ1-5; 7 nucleotides match TRBD1. This CDR3 contains 15 residues. Germline V CDR1 and CDR2: MDHEN, SYDVKM. V dropped 5 bases and J dropped 5; count of bases not matched to a gene: 9. The CDR3 DNA is TGTGCCAGCAGTCATCGACAGGGCCCATATCAGCCCCAGCATTTT. Residues: CASSHRQGPYQPQHF.

This clone was seen only a few times. The rearrangement uses TRBV10-2 and TRBJ2-7, with a tentative D call TRBD1 (6 bases). This CDR3 has 15 amino acids. With 4 bases removed from V and 3 bases from J, the gap between germline ends came to 16 bases. Per germline, CDR1 WSHSY and CDR2 SAAADI. The CDR3 region has the DNA TGCGCCAGCAGTGCCCGGGACACCCCTCTCTACGAGCAGTACTTC. It is translated as CASSARDTPLYEQYF.

V and J are TRBV7-6 and TRBJ2-1; TRBD2 matches 8 bases. The germline gives CDR1 SGHVS, CDR2 FNYEAQ. Unmatched junction bases numbered 16, after V lost 6 bases and J lost 6 bases. This CDR3 has 17 amino acids. The CDR3 DNA follows: TGTGCCAGCAGTCCCCCGGGTGGGCGGGGGGTCATCAATGAGCAGTTCTTC. Translated, it gives CASSPPGGRGVINEQFF.

This clone has only one observation. The chain recombines TRBV7-3 with TRBJ2-3; 9 nucleotides match TRBD2. The germline gives CDR1 SGHTA, CDR2 FQGTGA. The CDR3 has 16 amino acids. The ends lost 6 bases at V and 8 bases at J; junction bases unmatched: 15. The CDR3 bases are TGTGCCAGCAGAATAACTTCTCTAGCGGGGTCTTCTACGCAGTATTTT. This encodes CASRITSLAGSSTQYF.

The chain employs TRBV7-9 and TRBJ2-1, with D possibly being TRBD2 (5 bases). Germline lookup yields CDR1 SEHNR and CDR2 FQNEAQ (reference sequence). V was trimmed by 0 bases and J by 2 bases, leaving 5 bases between them. CDR3 length equals 14 residues. CDR3 sequence reads: CASSLAGTYNEQFF. CDR3 coding DNA: TGTGCCAGCAGCTTAGCCGGGACCTACAATGAGCAGTTCTTC. Full variable domain (rest looked up from reference TRBV7-9 and TRBJ2-1): DTGVSQNPRHKITKRGQNVTFRCDPISEHNRLYWYRQTLGQGPEFLTYFQNEAQLEKSRLLSDRFSAERPKGSFSTLEIQRTEQGDSAMYLCASSLAGTYNEQFFGPGTRLTVL.

V and J are TRBV6-1 and TRBJ2-2; TRBD1 aligns across 9 bases. CDR3 size: 15 residues. Germline V lookup: CDR1 MNHNS, CDR2 SASEGT. V trimming: 5 bases; J trimming: 5 bases; junction bases outside the gene matches: 6. The CDR3 DNA is TGTGCCAGCAGTAACCGACAGGGGGTGACCGGGGAGCTGTTTTTT. Its protein is CASSNRQGVTGELFF.

This clone was picked up a small number of times. The chain recombines TRBV2 with TRBJ1-1; 8 bases match TRBD1. With 8 bases clipped from V and 5 bases from J, the junction kept 7 bases outside the gene matches. CDR1 and CDR2 (germline): SNHLY, FYNNEI. CDR3 size: 13 residues. The CDR3 spells CASGGQGRTEAFF. For the CDR3, the DNA is TGTGCCAGCGGCGGACAGGGTAGAACTGAAGCTTTCTTT.

The gene calls are TRBV18 and TRBJ1-1; 7 nucleotides match TRBD1. This CDR3 contains 16 residues. Looked up from germline, CDR1 is KGHSH and CDR2 is LQKENI. Trimming took 0 bases from V and 1 from J; bases not matched to a gene: 5. This chain's CDR3 is CASSPPLRGRNTEAFF. The DNA for the CDR3 is TGTGCCAGCTCACCACCGCTCAGGGGGAGGAACACTGAAGCTTTCTTT.

V gene TRBV30 combines with J gene TRBJ1-6; the match to TRBD1 covers 7 bases. The CDR3 is 13 residues long. Germline lookup yields CDR1 GTSNPN and CDR2 SVGIG (reference sequence). The V segment lost 4 bases and the J segment 8 bases; nucleotides outside the gene matches: 5. The CDR3 DNA follows: TGTGCCTGGACAGGGGGTGGGCATTCACCCCTCCACTTT. It specifies CAWTGGGHSPLHF.

The chain combines TRBV27 with TRBJ1-1, with 9 bases lining up with TRBD1. This CDR3 is built from 13 residues. Germline V lookup: CDR1 MNHEY, CDR2 SMNVEV (reference sequence). V was pared by 2 bases and J by 6 bases, with 1 base of the junction left unmatched. The CDR3 bases are TGTGCCAGCAGTTTAGACAGGGGGGCTGAAGCTTTCTTT. Translating it yields CASSLDRGAEAFF.

CDR3 protein: CASKQATSTDTQYF. In DNA form, the CDR3 reads TGTGCCAGCAAACAGGCCACATCCACAGATACGCAGTATTTT. The V call is TRBV6-5, the J call TRBJ2-3; a possible D gene is TRBD1 (5 bases). CDR1 is MNHEY, CDR2 SVGAGI, per germline. The ends were cut back, 7 bases at V and 2 bases at J, with 13 bases in the middle. This CDR3 has 14 residues.

As DNA, the CDR3 is TGTGCCAGCAGCTTGTTCCCGAGACAGGCATCAGACACCGGGGAGCTGTTTTTT. It specifies CASSLFPRQASDTGELFF. The rearrangement uses TRBV7-8 and TRBJ2-2, with a weak D call TRBD1 (6 bases). The CDR3 has 18 residues. Between the trimmed V and J ends, which lost 3 bases and 3 bases, there was a span of 20 bases. Germline V CDR1 and CDR2: SGHVS, FQNEAQ. Full variable domain (outside the CDR3, taken from reference TRBV7-8 and TRBJ2-2): GAGVSQSPRYKVAKRGQDVALRCDPISGHVSLFWYQQALGQGPEFLTYFQNEAQLDKSGLPSDRFFAERPEGSVSTLKIQRTQQEDSAVYLCASSLFPRQASDTGELFFGEGSRLTVL.